This T cell receptor (beta chain) was recorded in a study of CD8 T cells in Susac syndrome. Random-hexamer reverse transcription was applied to roughly 0.5 to 1 ug RNA. From the immunoSEQ multiplex PCR reads, TCRdb called clonotypes with MiXCR, one entry per CDR3 protein. The repertoire holds hundreds of thousands of distinct CDR3 sequences, with around 96% as singletons. This CDR3 contains 13 residues. Per germline, CDR1 SGHVS and CDR2 FNYEAQ. Trimming took 4 bases from V and 4 from J, leaving 8 bases between them. This TCR derives from a human donor with Susac syndrome. Sample: CD4+ T cells from PBMCs. This chain joins TRBV7-6 and TRBJ2-1; TRBD2 is a possible D gene (5 bases). CDR3 region: CASSWRVYNEQFF. CDR3 nucleotide sequence: TGTGCCAGCAGCTGGCGGGTGTACAATGAGCAGTTCTTC.